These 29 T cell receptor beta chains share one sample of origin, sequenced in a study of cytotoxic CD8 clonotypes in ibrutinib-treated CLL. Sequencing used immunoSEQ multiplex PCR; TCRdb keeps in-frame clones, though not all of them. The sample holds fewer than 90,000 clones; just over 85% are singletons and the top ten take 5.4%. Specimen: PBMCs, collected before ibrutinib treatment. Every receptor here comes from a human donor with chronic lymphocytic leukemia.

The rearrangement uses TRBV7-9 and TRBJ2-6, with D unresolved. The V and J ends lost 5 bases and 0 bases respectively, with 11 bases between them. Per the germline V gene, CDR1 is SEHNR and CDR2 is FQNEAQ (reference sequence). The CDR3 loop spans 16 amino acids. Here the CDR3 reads CASSKMGNSGANVLTF. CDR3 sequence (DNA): TGTGCCAGCAGCAAAATGGGGAACTCTGGGGCCAACGTCCTGACTTTC.

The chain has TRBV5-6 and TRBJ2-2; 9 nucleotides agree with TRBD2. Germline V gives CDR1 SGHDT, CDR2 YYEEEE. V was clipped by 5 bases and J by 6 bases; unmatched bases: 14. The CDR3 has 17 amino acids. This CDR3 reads CASRSAGGLLSAGELFF. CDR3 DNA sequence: TGTGCCAGCAGATCAGCGGGAGGACTGCTTTCTGCCGGGGAGCTGTTTTTT.

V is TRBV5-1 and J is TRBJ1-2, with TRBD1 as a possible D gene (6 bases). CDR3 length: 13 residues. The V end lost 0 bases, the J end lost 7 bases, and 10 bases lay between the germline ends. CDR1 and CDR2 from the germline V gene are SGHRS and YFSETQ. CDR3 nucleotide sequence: TGCGCCAGCAGCTTGGCAGGGGATATTGGCTACACCTTC. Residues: CASSLAGDIGYTF. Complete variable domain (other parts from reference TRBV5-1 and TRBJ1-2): KAGVTQTPRYLIKTRGQQVTLSCSPISGHRSVSWYQQTPGQGLQFLFEYFSETQRNKGNFPGRFSGRQFSNSRSEMNVSTLELGDSALYLCASSLAGDIGYTFGSGTRLTVV.

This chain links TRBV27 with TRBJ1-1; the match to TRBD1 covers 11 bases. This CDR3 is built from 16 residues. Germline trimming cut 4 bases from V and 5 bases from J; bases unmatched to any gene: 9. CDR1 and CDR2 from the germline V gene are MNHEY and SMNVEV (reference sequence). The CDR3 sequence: CASSWTGGIQGTEAFF. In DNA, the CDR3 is TGTGCCAGCAGTTGGACAGGGGGCATTCAGGGGACTGAAGCTTTCTTT.

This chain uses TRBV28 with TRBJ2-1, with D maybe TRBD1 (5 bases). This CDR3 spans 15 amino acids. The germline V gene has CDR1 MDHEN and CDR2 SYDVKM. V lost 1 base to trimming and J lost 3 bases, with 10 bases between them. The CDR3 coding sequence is TGTGCCAGCAGTTTATCAGGGCTCCTCTACAATGAGCAGTTCTTC. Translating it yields CASSLSGLLYNEQFF.

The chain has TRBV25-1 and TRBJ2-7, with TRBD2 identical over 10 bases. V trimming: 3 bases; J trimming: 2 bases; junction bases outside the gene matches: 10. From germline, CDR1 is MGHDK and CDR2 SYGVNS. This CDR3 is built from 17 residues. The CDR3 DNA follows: TGTGCCAGCAGTGATGGATTCGGGACTAGCGCGACCTACGAGCAGTACTTC. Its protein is CASSDGFGTSATYEQYF.

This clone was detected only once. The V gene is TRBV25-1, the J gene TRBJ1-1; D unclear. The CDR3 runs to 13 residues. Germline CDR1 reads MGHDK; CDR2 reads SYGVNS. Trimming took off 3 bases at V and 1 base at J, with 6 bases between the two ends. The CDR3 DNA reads TGTGCCAGCAGTGATCGCGGGAACACTGAAGCTTTCTTT. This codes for CASSDRGNTEAFF.

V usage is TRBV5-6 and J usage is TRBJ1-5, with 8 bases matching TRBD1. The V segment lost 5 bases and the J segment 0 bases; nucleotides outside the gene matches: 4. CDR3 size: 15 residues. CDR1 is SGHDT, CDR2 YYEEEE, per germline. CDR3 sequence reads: CASRRDRGSNQPQHF. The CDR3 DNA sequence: TGTGCCAGCAGGAGAGACAGGGGTAGCAATCAGCCCCAGCATTTT.

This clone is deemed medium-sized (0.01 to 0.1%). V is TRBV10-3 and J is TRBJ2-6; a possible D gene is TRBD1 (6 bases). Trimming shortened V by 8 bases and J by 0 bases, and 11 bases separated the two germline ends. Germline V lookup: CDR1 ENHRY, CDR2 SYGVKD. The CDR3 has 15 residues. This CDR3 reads CAILDRPSGANVLTF. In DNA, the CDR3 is TGTGCCATCCTAGACAGGCCCTCTGGGGCCAACGTCCTGACTTTC.

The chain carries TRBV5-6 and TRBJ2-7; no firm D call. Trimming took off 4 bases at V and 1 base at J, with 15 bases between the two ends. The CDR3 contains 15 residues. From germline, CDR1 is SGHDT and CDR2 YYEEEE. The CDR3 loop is CASSHGEYLSYEQYF. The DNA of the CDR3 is TGTGCCAGCAGCCACGGCGAGTACCTGTCCTACGAGCAGTACTTC.

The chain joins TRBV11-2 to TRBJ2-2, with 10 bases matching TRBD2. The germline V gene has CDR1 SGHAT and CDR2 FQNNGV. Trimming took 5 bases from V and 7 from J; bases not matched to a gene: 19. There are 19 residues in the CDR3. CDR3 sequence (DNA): TGTGCCAGCAGCCTAAAATACGCAAGCGGGAGGGGGATCTTCGGGGAGCTGTTTTTT. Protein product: CASSLKYASGRGIFGELFF.

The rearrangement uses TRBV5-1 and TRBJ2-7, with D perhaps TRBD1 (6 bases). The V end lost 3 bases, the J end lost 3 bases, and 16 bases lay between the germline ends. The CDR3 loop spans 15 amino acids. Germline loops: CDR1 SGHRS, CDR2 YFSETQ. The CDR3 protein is CASSSWEQGVYEQYF. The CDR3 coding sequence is TGCGCCAGCAGCTCTTGGGAACAGGGAGTCTACGAGCAGTACTTC.

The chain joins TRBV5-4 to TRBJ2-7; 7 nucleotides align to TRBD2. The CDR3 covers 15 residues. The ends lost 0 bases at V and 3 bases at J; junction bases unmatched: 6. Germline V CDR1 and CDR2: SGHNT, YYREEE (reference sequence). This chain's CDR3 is CASSLEPSGFYEQYF. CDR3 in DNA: TGTGCCAGCAGCTTGGAGCCTAGCGGCTTCTACGAGCAGTACTTC.

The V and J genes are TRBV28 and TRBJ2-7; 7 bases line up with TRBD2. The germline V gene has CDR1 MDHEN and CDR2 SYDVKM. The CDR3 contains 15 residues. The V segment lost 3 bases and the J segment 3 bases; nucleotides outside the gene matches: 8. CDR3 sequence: CASSFPLAAVYEQYF. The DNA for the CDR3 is TGTGCCAGCAGTTTCCCTCTAGCGGCCGTCTACGAGCAGTACTTC.

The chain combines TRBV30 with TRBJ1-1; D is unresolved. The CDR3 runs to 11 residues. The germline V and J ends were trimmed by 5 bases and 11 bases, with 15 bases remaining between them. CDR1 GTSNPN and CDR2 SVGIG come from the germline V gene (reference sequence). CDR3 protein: CAWGLVGSAFF. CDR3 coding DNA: TGTGCCTGGGGGCTCGTGGGGTCGGCTTTCTTT.

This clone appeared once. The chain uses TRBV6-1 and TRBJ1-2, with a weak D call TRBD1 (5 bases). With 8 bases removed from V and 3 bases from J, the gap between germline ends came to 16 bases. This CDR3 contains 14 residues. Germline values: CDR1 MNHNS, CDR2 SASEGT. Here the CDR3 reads CASGSRGSDYGYTF. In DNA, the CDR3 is TGTGCCAGCGGTTCCCGGGGGAGCGACTATGGCTACACCTTC.

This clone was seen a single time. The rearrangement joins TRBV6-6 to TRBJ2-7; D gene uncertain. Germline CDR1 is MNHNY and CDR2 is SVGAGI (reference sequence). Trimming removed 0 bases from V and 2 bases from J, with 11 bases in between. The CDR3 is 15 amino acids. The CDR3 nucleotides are TGTGCCAGCAGTTACTCGGAACTTAGAACCTACGAGCAGTACTTC. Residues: CASSYSELRTYEQYF.

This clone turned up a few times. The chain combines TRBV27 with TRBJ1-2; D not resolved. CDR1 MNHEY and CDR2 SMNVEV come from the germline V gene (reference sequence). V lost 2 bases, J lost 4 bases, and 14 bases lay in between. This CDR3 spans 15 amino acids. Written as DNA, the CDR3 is TGTGCCAGCAGTTTACGACCGGAGAAATCCTATGGCTACACCTTC. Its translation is CASSLRPEKSYGYTF.

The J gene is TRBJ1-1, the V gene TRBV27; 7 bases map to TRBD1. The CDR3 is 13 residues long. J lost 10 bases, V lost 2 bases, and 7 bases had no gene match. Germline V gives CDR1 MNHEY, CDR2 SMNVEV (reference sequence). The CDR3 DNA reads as TGTGCCAGCAGTTTAAAAGGGGGCGGGGTAGCTTTCTTT. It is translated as CASSLKGGGVAFF.

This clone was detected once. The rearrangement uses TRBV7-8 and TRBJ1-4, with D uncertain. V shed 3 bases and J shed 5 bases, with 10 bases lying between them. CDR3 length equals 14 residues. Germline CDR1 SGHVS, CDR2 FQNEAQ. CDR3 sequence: CASSFRARNEKLFF. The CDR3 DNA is TGTGCCAGCAGCTTCCGGGCCCGAAATGAAAAACTGTTTTTT. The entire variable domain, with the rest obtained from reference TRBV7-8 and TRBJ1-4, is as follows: GAGVSQSPRYKVAKRGQDVALRCDPISGHVSLFWYQQALGQGPEFLTYFQNEAQLDKSGLPSDRFFAERPEGSVSTLKIQRTQQEDSAVYLCASSFRARNEKLFFGSGTQLSVL.

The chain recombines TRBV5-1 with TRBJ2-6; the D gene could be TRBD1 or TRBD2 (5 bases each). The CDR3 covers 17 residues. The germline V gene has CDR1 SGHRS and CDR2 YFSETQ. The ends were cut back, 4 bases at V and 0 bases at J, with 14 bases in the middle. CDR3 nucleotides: TGCGCCAGCAGCAAAGGGACGGGGATCTCTGGGGCCAACGTCCTGACTTTC. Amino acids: CASSKGTGISGANVLTF.

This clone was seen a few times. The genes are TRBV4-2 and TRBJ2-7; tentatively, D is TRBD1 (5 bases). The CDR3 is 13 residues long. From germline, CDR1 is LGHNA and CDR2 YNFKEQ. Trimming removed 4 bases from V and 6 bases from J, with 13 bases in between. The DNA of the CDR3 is TGTGCCAGCAGCCGACAGACAGATTCCGAGCAGTACTTC. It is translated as CASSRQTDSEQYF.

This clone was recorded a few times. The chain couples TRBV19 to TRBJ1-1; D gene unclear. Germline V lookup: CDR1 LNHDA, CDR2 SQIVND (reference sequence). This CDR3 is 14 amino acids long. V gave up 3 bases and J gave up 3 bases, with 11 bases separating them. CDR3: CASSMPDGYTEAFF. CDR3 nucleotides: TGTGCCAGTAGTATGCCCGACGGCTACACTGAAGCTTTCTTT.

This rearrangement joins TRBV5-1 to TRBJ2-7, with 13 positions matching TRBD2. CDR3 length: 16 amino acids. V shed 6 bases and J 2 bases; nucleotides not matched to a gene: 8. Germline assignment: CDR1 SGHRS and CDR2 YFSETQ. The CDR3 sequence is CASTSGTSGATYEQYF. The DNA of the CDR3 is TGCGCCAGCACATCCGGGACTAGCGGGGCCACCTACGAGCAGTACTTC.

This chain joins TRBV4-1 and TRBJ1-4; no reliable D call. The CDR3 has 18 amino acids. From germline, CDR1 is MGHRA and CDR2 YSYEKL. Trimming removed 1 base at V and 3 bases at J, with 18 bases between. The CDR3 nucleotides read TGCGCCAGCAGCCAAGCGTATCCCGTGGGAGACCCTAATGAAAAACTGTTTTTT. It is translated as CASSQAYPVGDPNEKLFF.

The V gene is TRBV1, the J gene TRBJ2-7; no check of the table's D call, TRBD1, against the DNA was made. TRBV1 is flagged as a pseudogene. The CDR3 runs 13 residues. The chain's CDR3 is CTSSLTGPDEQYF. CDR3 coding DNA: TGCACCAGCAGCCTAACAGGGCCCGACGAGCAGTACTTC.

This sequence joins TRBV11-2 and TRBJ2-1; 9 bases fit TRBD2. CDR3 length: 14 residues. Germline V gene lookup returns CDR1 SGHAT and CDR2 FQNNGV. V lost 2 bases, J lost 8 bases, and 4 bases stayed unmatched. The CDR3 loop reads CASSLSLAGYEQFF. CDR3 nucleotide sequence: TGTGCCAGCAGCTTATCCCTAGCGGGATATGAGCAGTTCTTC.

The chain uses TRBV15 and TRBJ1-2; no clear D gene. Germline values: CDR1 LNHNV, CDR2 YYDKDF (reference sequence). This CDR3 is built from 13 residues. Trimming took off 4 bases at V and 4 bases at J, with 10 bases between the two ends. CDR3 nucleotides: TGTGCCACCAGCAAATTCAAGTCCTATGGCTACACCTTC. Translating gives CATSKFKSYGYTF. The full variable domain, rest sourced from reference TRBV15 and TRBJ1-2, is DAMVIQNPRYQVTQFGKPVTLSCSQTLNHNVMYWYQQKSSQAPKLLFHYYDKDFNNEADTPDNFQSRRPNTSFCFLDIRSPGLGDTAMYLCATSKFKSYGYTFGSGTRLTVV.

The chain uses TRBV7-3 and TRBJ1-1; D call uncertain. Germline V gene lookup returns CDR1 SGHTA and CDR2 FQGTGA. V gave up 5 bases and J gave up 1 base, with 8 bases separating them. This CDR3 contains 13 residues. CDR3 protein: CASSPDGNTEAFF. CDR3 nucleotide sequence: TGTGCCAGCAGCCCGGACGGGAACACTGAAGCTTTCTTT. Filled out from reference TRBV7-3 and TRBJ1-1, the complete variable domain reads GAGVSQTPSNKVTEKGKYVELRCDPISGHTALYWYRQSLGQGPEFLIYFQGTGAADDSGLPNDRFFAVRPEGSVSTLKIQRTERGDSAVYLCASSPDGNTEAFFGQGTRLTVV.